Listed below are T cell receptor beta chains from one sample, sequenced in a study of OX40 agonist ivuxolimab in advanced cancers. The repertoire was sequenced with immunoSEQ multiplex PCR; TCRdb's copy has only in-frame clones and lacks some. Of under 95,000 clones listed, about 90% are singletons. The specimen was CD4+ or CD8+ T cells sorted from blood, collected in a trial of the OX40 agonist ivuxolimab. Source of these receptors: an adult with an advanced solid tumor such as melanoma, head and neck, liver or kidney cancer. Each CDR3 is given with its conserved first and last residue. The order of the fields is V gene, CDR3 protein.

V gene: TRBV11-3; CDR3 protein: CASSAQGDTEAFF
V gene: TRBV30; CDR3 protein: CAWTSGSSYEQYF
V gene: TRBV2; CDR3 protein: CASSEEVEAFF
V gene: TRBV5-1; CDR3 protein: CASRIGNTEAFF
V gene: TRBV27; CDR3 protein: CASYLAGGTGELFF
V gene: TRBV6-5; CDR3 protein: CASSWGVNEKLFF
V gene: TRBV7-9; CDR3 protein: CASSLAGRPSYEQYF
V gene: TRBV4-2; CDR3 protein: CASSQDRLAADTQYF
V gene: TRBV7-9; CDR3 protein: CASSLAWQGATETQYF
V gene: TRBV2; CDR3 protein: CASSEGLLAGVVAGELFF
V gene: TRBV19; CDR3 protein: CASSKNRDRNQPQHF
V gene: TRBV9; CDR3 protein: CASSVGSSSSEQYF
V gene: TRBV5-4; CDR3 protein: CASSLNLGSEQFF
V gene: TRBV5-4; CDR3 protein: CASSLFGTGGSYEQYF
V gene: TRBV12-5; CDR3 protein: CASGIQVMGPDTQYF
V gene: TRBV20-1; CDR3 protein: CRTQGAYEQYF
V gene: TRBV9; CDR3 protein: CASSASRRRESTDTQYF
V gene: TRBV7-8; CDR3 protein: CASSLAGAAPVNTEAFF
V gene: TRBV4-1; CDR3 protein: CASSRQTLNTEAFF
V gene: TRBV28; CDR3 protein: CASDTPSSYNEQFF
V gene: TRBV10-3; CDR3 protein: CAISESGRLLAKNIQYF
V gene: TRBV5-1; CDR3 protein: CASSLLRSYEQYF
V gene: TRBV6-5; CDR3 protein: CASSYNLADRTDTQYF
V gene: TRBV7-9; CDR3 protein: CASSLYNGATYEQYF
V gene: TRBV5-6; CDR3 protein: CASSLQGSSYEQYF
V gene: TRBV4-1; CDR3 protein: CASSLLSGTTYEQYF
V gene: TRBV6-1; CDR3 protein: CASSAPLEVDTQYF
V gene: TRBV27; CDR3 protein: CASSLLAGPLNTEAFF
V gene: TRBV6-6; CDR3 protein: CASSPLSVGNTEAFF
V gene: TRBV27; CDR3 protein: CASTSRREAFF
V gene: TRBV7-3; CDR3 protein: CASSPGHTYNEQFF